This TCR beta chain was observed in a study of blood T cell repertoires in COVID-19. Data came from immunoSEQ multiplex PCR; TCRdb stores just in-frame clones and leaves some out. The top ten hold approximately 2% of the sample, which has roughly 430,000 clones, roughly 88% seen once. Participants reported their clinical history, and cohort assignment relied on those reports. CDR3 length: 15 amino acids. Trimming removed 5 bases from V and 5 bases from J; junction bases left unmatched: 12. CDR1 and CDR2 (germline): SGHVS, FNYEAQ. The sequencing input was PBMCs or T cells enriched from blood (not recorded which). The chain is built from TRBV7-6 and TRBJ2-7; TRBD1 matches 7 bases. The clonotype was recovered from a woman in her forties with acute COVID-19. CDR3 bases: TGTGCCAGCAGCCCCAACCCGGGACAGTTCCACGAGCAGTACTTC. This codes for CASSPNPGQFHEQYF.